Each of the 8 T cell receptor beta chains below was sequenced from the same sample in a study of cytomegalovirus exposure and HLA in healthy donors. Vbeta (60) and Jbeta (13) primers were used in the PCR. Clones were sequenced by immunoSEQ multiplex PCR, and TCRdb holds only the in-frame ones, with some missing. The profile shows some 200,000 clones, roughly 76% of them singletons. What was sequenced was PBMCs. All receptors derive from a man aged 40-49 years in good health and CMV-seropositive.

The rearrangement links TRBV7-2 to TRBJ1-3; a weak D match, TRBD1 (5 bases). Germline V gene lookup returns CDR1 SGHTA and CDR2 FQGNSA. The V end lost 5 bases, the J end lost 0 bases, and 14 bases lay between the germline ends. The length of the CDR3 is 16 residues. This chain's CDR3 is CASSPGRGLSGNTIYF. The CDR3 region has the DNA TGTGCCAGCAGCCCAGGGCGGGGCCTCTCTGGAAACACCATATATTTT. Based on the CDR3 plus reference TRBV7-2 and TRBJ1-3, the full variable domain is GAGVSQSPSNKVTEKGKDVELRCDPISGHTALYWYRQSLGQGLEFLIYFQGNSAPDKSGLPSDRFSAERTGGSVSTLTIQRTQQEDSAVYLCASSPGRGLSGNTIYFGEGSWLTVV.

V is TRBV29-1 and J is TRBJ2-1; TRBD1 matches 12 bases. V was clipped by 7 bases and J by 4 bases; unmatched bases: 11. Germline V gives CDR1 SQVTM, CDR2 ANQGSEA. This CDR3 is built from 16 residues. CDR3 amino acids: CSALRGDRGLYNEQFF. Here the CDR3 DNA reads TGCAGCGCCCTAAGGGGGGACAGGGGGCTATACAATGAGCAGTTCTTC.

This rearrangement joins TRBV7-9 to TRBJ2-7, with D possibly matching TRBD1 (5 bases). CDR1 SEHNR and CDR2 FQNEAQ come from the germline V gene (reference sequence). The CDR3 loop spans 15 amino acids. Trimming left V 5 bases short and J 2 bases short, with 16 bases between. The CDR3 loop is CASSKTLQDPYEQYF. Written as DNA, the CDR3 is TGTGCCAGCAGCAAGACACTACAGGACCCCTACGAGCAGTACTTC.

The CDR3 protein is CASSLVFGRADGEAFF. DNA of the CDR3: TGTGCCAGCAGCTTGGTTTTCGGCAGGGCGGATGGTGAAGCTTTCTTT. This chain connects TRBV5-8 to TRBJ1-1; TRBD1 is a possible D gene (5 bases). The CDR3 is made up of 16 amino acids. V was clipped by 0 bases and J by 7 bases, with 19 bases between them. CDR1 and CDR2 (germline): SGHTS, YDEGEE.

The J gene is TRBJ2-7, the V gene TRBV27, with a weak D call TRBD2 (6 bases). Trimming pared 5 bases from V and 0 bases from J, leaving 23 bases between. This CDR3 is 18 amino acids long. Per germline, CDR1 MNHEY and CDR2 SMNVEV (reference sequence). The CDR3: CASSPPGGSGVSSYEQYF. As DNA, the CDR3 is TGTGCCAGCAGTCCCCCGGGTGGATCGGGGGTGAGCTCCTACGAGCAGTACTTC.

The chain is built from TRBV2 and TRBJ2-5; 10 bases match TRBD1. V lost 5 bases, J lost 2 bases, and 2 bases stayed unmatched. This CDR3 is built from 14 residues. Germline V gene lookup returns CDR1 SNHLY and CDR2 FYNNEI. CDR3 DNA: TGTGCCAGCAGTTGGACAGGGGGGCAAGAGACCCAGTACTTC. Translated, it gives CASSWTGGQETQYF.

The chain recombines TRBV5-1 with TRBJ1-2; possible D gene TRBD1, 5 bases. The CDR3 length is 15 residues. The germline V and J ends were trimmed by 3 bases and 4 bases, with 16 bases remaining between them. Per the germline V gene, CDR1 is SGHRS and CDR2 is YFSETQ. The CDR3 reads CASSSEIGGIYGYTF. The CDR3 nucleotides are TGCGCCAGCAGCTCCGAAATCGGGGGGATCTATGGCTACACCTTC. The full variable domain, with the rest looked up from reference TRBV5-1 and TRBJ1-2, is KAGVTQTPRYLIKTRGQQVTLSCSPISGHRSVSWYQQTPGQGLQFLFEYFSETQRNKGNFPGRFSGRQFSNSRSEMNVSTLELGDSALYLCASSSEIGGIYGYTFGSGTRLTVV.

The chain has TRBV5-1 and TRBJ2-1, with 10 bases matching TRBD1. The CDR3 spans 16 residues. The ends lost 2 bases at V and 4 bases at J; junction bases unmatched: 6. Germline lookup yields CDR1 SGHRS and CDR2 YFSETQ. In DNA form, the CDR3 reads TGCGCCAGCAGCTTCAACCGGGACAGGGGATACAATGAGCAGTTCTTC. It encodes CASSFNRDRGYNEQFF.